This T cell receptor (beta chain) was obtained from a study of blood T cell repertoires in COVID-19. Only in-frame clones appear in the TCRdb table, and some are missing; sequencing was by immunoSEQ multiplex PCR. The data contain over 150,000 clones, 70% to 90% of them singletons. The clonotype originates from a middle-aged man with COVID-19, enrolled during active disease. What was sequenced was peripheral blood.

CDR3 in DNA: TGTGCCACCAGTGACCGGGGAGAGACCCAGTACTTC. Translating gives CATSDRGETQYF. The chain joins TRBV24-1 to TRBJ2-5, with D tentatively TRBD2 (5 bases). Looked up from germline, CDR1 is KGHDR and CDR2 is SFDVKD. The ends were cut back, 4 bases at V and 4 bases at J, with 6 bases in the middle. The CDR3 has 12 residues.